These 32 T cell receptor beta chains were all obtained from the same sample, sequenced in a study of post-analysis software for immune sequencing data. Study-level findings and limits: Controls showed lower frequencies than patients for four to six TRBV segments, and TRBV5-6, TRBV5-1 and TRBV20-1 were among these.

Unique molecular identifiers had been added to the TCR beta cDNA libraries. TCRdb itself ran the PCR reads through MiXCR, one entry per CDR3 protein. This table has hundreds of thousands of distinct CDR3 sequences, about 32% appearing once. The antigens of these receptors remain unknown. Material for sequencing was blood. The receptors come from a girl between 10 and 17 years old with multiple sclerosis.

This clonotype occurred a few times. The gene calls are TRBV11-2 and TRBJ1-2; no reliable D call. The CDR3 is 15 amino acids. The germline V gene encodes CDR1 SGHAT and CDR2 FQNNGV. Trimming removed 3 bases from V and 8 bases from J, with 19 bases in between. CDR3 bases: TGTGCCAGCAGCTTGCGCGGAGGACCGATTCAAGGCTACACCTTC. This translates into CASSLRGGPIQGYTF. The whole variable domain, filled in from reference TRBV11-2 and TRBJ1-2, reads EAGVAQSPRYKIIEKRQSVAFWCNPISGHATLYWYQQILGQGPKLLIQFQNNGVVDDSQLPKDRFSAERLKGVDSTLKIQPAKLEDSAVYLCASSLRGGPIQGYTFGSGTRLTVV.

This chain connects TRBV24-1 to TRBJ2-2; 8 nucleotides line up with TRBD1. Germline V gene lookup returns CDR1 KGHDR and CDR2 SFDVKD. The CDR3 has 15 amino acids. V shed 8 bases and J 5 bases; nucleotides not matched to a gene: 9. Written as DNA, the CDR3 is TGTGCCACCATGGATGGGACAGGTGAAACCGGGGAGCTGTTTTTT. Residues: CATMDGTGETGELFF.

The chain recombines TRBV20-1 with TRBJ2-7, with D possibly TRBD1 on 6 matching bases. CDR3 size: 17 residues. Germline V gene lookup returns CDR1 DFQATT and CDR2 SNEGSKA (reference sequence). Deletions cut 1 base from V and 1 base from J, with 20 bases between. The CDR3 sequence is CSARGILRDKVSYEQYF. The CDR3 DNA is TGCAGTGCTAGAGGGATCCTCCGGGACAAGGTATCCTACGAGCAGTACTTC.

Regarding this clonotype: A junction boundary mismatches the germline segment, possibly from a read error. The chain couples TRBV20-1 to TRBJ1-2, with 11 bases that match TRBD1. This CDR3 is 15 amino acids long. CDR1 is DFQATT, CDR2 SNEGSKA, per germline (reference sequence). CDR3 region: CSASYGTGGEYGHTF. CDR3 in DNA: TGCAGTGCTAGCTACGGGACAGGGGGAGAGTATGGCCACACCTTC.

This clonotype was seen more than once but under ten times. The CDR3 sequence is CASRVPDRAYEQYF. DNA for the CDR3: TGTGCCAGCAGAGTCCCTGACAGGGCCTACGAGCAGTACTTC. The V gene is TRBV2, the J gene TRBJ2-7; 7 bases fit TRBD1. CDR3 length: 14 amino acids. Germline V gives CDR1 SNHLY, CDR2 FYNNEI. V lost 6 bases, J lost 2 bases, and 7 bases stayed unmatched.

J is TRBJ2-1 and V is TRBV20-1; D perhaps matches TRBD2 (6 bases). V was pared by 0 bases and J by 0 bases, with 21 bases between. This CDR3 is 19 amino acids long. CDR1 is DFQATT and CDR2 is SNEGSKA in the germline V gene (reference sequence). The CDR3 sequence is CSARDFRGQLAYSYNEQFF. CDR3 nucleotides: TGCAGTGCTAGAGATTTCCGCGGTCAACTAGCTTACTCCTACAATGAGCAGTTCTTC.

The table lists this clonotype with many counts. V is TRBV20-1 and J is TRBJ2-5, with D possibly matching TRBD2 (6 bases). This CDR3 region has 14 residues. V was cut by 5 bases and J by 7 bases, with 20 bases left in between. Germline V CDR1 and CDR2: DFQATT, SNEGSKA (reference sequence). The CDR3 is CSAVEGLPLRTQYF. CDR3 in DNA: TGCAGTGCTGTTGAGGGACTTCCCTTGAGGACCCAGTACTTC.

The genes are TRBV13 and TRBJ2-5; TRBD2 matches at 9 bases. Germline CDR1 is PRHDT and CDR2 is FYEKMQ (reference sequence). This CDR3 has 13 residues. The V segment lost 8 bases and the J segment 4 bases; nucleotides outside the gene matches: 5. Here the CDR3 reads CASRGGASETQYF. In DNA, the CDR3 is TGTGCCAGCCGCGGGGGGGCCTCAGAGACCCAGTACTTC.

V and J are TRBV12-3 or TRBV12-4 and TRBJ1-5; the D is unclear. The V end lost 8 bases, the J end lost 7 bases, and 21 bases lay between the germline ends. This CDR3 is built from 15 residues. The CDR3 sequence: CASVRTAGVGQPQHF. Written as DNA, the CDR3 is TGTGCCAGCGTCCGCACCGCAGGTGTGGGCCAGCCCCAGCATTTT.

The chain carries TRBV15 and TRBJ1-2, with 7 bases matching TRBD1. This CDR3 has 14 amino acids. J was trimmed by 4 bases and V by 1 base; bases with no gene match: 3. Germline CDR1 is LNHNV and CDR2 is YYDKDF (reference sequence). The CDR3 sequence: CATSRVGTVYGYTF. The DNA of the CDR3 is TGTGCCACCAGCAGAGTAGGGACAGTCTATGGCTACACCTTC.

The V call is TRBV18, the J call TRBJ2-2; D is perhaps TRBD1 (5 bases). Germline V gives CDR1 KGHSH, CDR2 LQKENI. Trimming cost V 3 bases and J 0 bases, with 8 bases left between them. The CDR3 sequence is 15 residues long. In nucleotides, the CDR3 is TGTGCCAGCTCACCGACAGTTACGAACACCGGGGAGCTGTTTTTT. This gives the protein CASSPTVTNTGELFF. Full variable domain (rest looked up from reference TRBV18 and TRBJ2-2): NAGVMQNPRHLVRRRGQEARLRCSPMKGHSHVYWYRQLPEEGLKFMVYLQKENIIDESGMPKERFSAEFPKEGPSILRIQQVVRGDSAAYFCASSPTVTNTGELFFGEGSRLTVL.

This CDR3 reads CASSLAATGTYYEQYF. In nucleotides, the CDR3 is TGTGCCAGCAGCTTGGCTGCGACAGGGACCTACTACGAGCAGTACTTC. J is TRBJ2-7 and V is TRBV5-5; 7 nucleotides line up with TRBD1. The CDR3 runs to 16 residues. V gave up 0 bases and J gave up 3 bases; unmatched junction bases: 9. CDR1 and CDR2 from the germline V gene are SGHKS and YYEKEE (reference sequence).

The table lists this clonotype with a few counts. The CDR3 DNA reads as TGTGCCAGCAGGACTAGACAGGGGAAGTCTCTCTACAATGAGCAGTTCTTC. It codes for CASRTRQGKSLYNEQFF. V is TRBV2 and J is TRBJ2-1; TRBD1 matches 8 bases. The V gene end was trimmed by 6 bases and the J gene end by 3 bases; junction bases not matched to a gene: 13. The CDR3 runs to 17 residues. The germline V gene encodes CDR1 SNHLY and CDR2 FYNNEI. Complete variable domain (other parts from reference TRBV2 and TRBJ2-1): EPEVTQTPSHQVTQMGQEVILRCVPISNHLYFYWYRQILGQKVEFLVSFYNNEISEKSEIFDDQFSVERPDGSNFTLKIRSTKLEDSAMYFCASRTRQGKSLYNEQFFGPGTRLTVL.

The V and J genes are TRBV5-1 and TRBJ2-6; 10 bases line up with TRBD1. J gave up 0 bases and V 0 bases, and 6 bases lay outside the gene matches. Germline V gene data show CDR1 as SGHRS and CDR2 as YFSETQ. The CDR3 runs 19 residues. Here the CDR3 reads CASSLVGQGVFSGANVLTF. For the CDR3, the DNA is TGCGCCAGCAGCTTGGTAGGACAGGGGGTTTTCTCTGGGGCCAACGTCCTGACTTTC. The whole variable domain, filled in from reference TRBV5-1 and TRBJ2-6, reads KAGVTQTPRYLIKTRGQQVTLSCSPISGHRSVSWYQQTPGQGLQFLFEYFSETQRNKGNFPGRFSGRQFSNSRSEMNVSTLELGDSALYLCASSLVGQGVFSGANVLTFGAGSRLTVL.

The chain recombines TRBV28 with TRBJ1-5; D is uncertain. Trimming left V 10 bases short and J 1 base short, with 11 bases between. The CDR3 covers 13 residues. Germline V gene data show CDR1 as MDHEN and CDR2 as SYDVKM. The DNA of the CDR3 is TGTGCCACCCGTCTGAGGAGCAATCAGCCCCAGCATTTT. Protein product: CATRLRSNQPQHF.

Comment on this clonotype: This likely comes from a read error, as the CDR3 has no conserved phenylalanine or tryptophan at its end. The chain employs TRBV7-2 and TRBJ2-7, with TRBD2 matching 7 bases. The germline V gene has CDR1 SGHTA and CDR2 FQGNSA. Germline trimming cut 1 base from V and 3 bases from J; bases unmatched to any gene: 6. The CDR3 covers 15 residues. The CDR3 spells CASSLGTRQGYEQYS. CDR3 DNA sequence: TGTGCCAGCAGCTTAGGGACTAGGCAAGGCTACGAGCAGTACTCC.

This clonotype has just a few counts. The gene calls are TRBV10-3 and TRBJ2-1, with D perhaps matching TRBD1 (7 bases). Germline assignment: CDR1 ENHRY and CDR2 SYGVKD. This CDR3 is built from 17 residues. V lost 4 bases and J 4 bases, leaving 20 bases between the germline ends. CDR3 in amino acids: CAISVTGGGTAYNEQFF. In DNA, the CDR3 is TGTGCCATCAGTGTAACCGGAGGGGGGACAGCTTACAATGAGCAGTTCTTC.

The chain is built from TRBV7-2 and TRBJ2-2; D perhaps matches TRBD1 (6 bases). Per germline, CDR1 SGHTA and CDR2 FQGNSA. This CDR3 contains 16 residues. V was trimmed by 5 bases and J by 2 bases, leaving 15 bases between them. The DNA of the CDR3 is TGTGCCAGCAGCCGAACCGGACAGCTAAACACCGGGGAGCTGTTTTTT. Protein product: CASSRTGQLNTGELFF.

The chain couples TRBV3-1 to TRBJ1-1; 7 bases are shared with TRBD1. Looked up from germline, CDR1 is LGHDT and CDR2 is YNNKEL (reference sequence). This CDR3 contains 15 residues. Trimming took 2 bases from V and 3 from J; bases not matched to a gene: 6. CDR3 DNA: TGTGCCAGCAGCCAACGCGACAGGGATGACACTGAAGCTTTCTTT. Its protein product is CASSQRDRDDTEAFF.

This clonotype has just a few counts. The rearrangement links TRBV5-6 to TRBJ2-5, with 8 positions matching TRBD1. The CDR3 spans 14 residues. Germline trimming cut 3 bases from V and 5 bases from J; bases unmatched to any gene: 6. CDR1 is SGHDT, CDR2 YYEEEE, per germline. The CDR3 DNA sequence: TGTGCCAGCAGCTGGCAGACAGGGGCGGAGACCCAGTACTTC. The encoded protein is CASSWQTGAETQYF.

This chain's CDR3 is CASSESSVERGIGYTF. In DNA, the CDR3 is TGTGCCAGCAGTGAGAGTTCCGTGGAGCGGGGAATCGGCTACACCTTC. This chain uses TRBV6-1 with TRBJ1-2; no firm D call. Germline V lookup: CDR1 MNHNS, CDR2 SASEGT. V lost 3 bases, J lost 8 bases, and 22 bases lay in between. This CDR3 has 16 residues.

The rearrangement joins TRBV20-1 to TRBJ2-7, with D possibly matching TRBD2 (5 bases). Trimming took 3 bases from V and 1 from J, leaving 13 bases between them. The CDR3 extends over 14 amino acids. Per germline, CDR1 DFQATT and CDR2 SNEGSKA (reference sequence). CDR3 DNA: TGCAGTGCTAGGATCCGGTCGGGATCCTACGAGCAGTACTTC. Its translation is CSARIRSGSYEQYF.

This clonotype occurred a few times. The chain is built from TRBV9 and TRBJ1-2; weak D call: TRBD1 (6 bases). CDR3 size: 14 residues. Germline V gene sequence: CDR1 SGDLS, CDR2 YYNGEE. The germline V and J ends were trimmed by 3 bases and 0 bases, with 9 bases remaining between them. CDR3 in DNA: TGTGCCAGCAGCGGTGGGGGGCCTAACTATGGCTACACCTTC. It is translated as CASSGGGPNYGYTF. Full variable domain (missing parts from reference TRBV9 and TRBJ1-2): DSGVTQTPKHLITATGQRVTLRCSPRSGDLSVYWYQQSLDQGLQFLIQYYNGEERAKGNILERFSAQQFPDLHSELNLSSLELGDSALYFCASSGGGPNYGYTFGSGTRLTVV.

This clonotype has only a few counts. This chain connects TRBV6-2 or TRBV6-3 to TRBJ2-1; no clear D gene. Germline V gives CDR1 MNHEY, CDR2 SVGEGT. V was trimmed by 6 bases and J by 6 bases, leaving 21 bases between them. This CDR3 contains 16 residues. The chain's CDR3 is CASSYRRTSNINEQFF. The CDR3 coding sequence is TGTGCCAGCAGCTACCGGCGAACGTCGAATATCAATGAGCAGTTCTTC.

V gene TRBV4-1 combines with J gene TRBJ2-6, with D perhaps matching TRBD1 (5 bases). From germline, CDR1 is MGHRA and CDR2 YSYEKL. The V end lost 4 bases, the J end lost 4 bases, and 11 bases lay between the germline ends. CDR3 length: 15 residues. The DNA of the CDR3 is TGCGCCAGCAGCCGAGACAGTGCCGGGGCCAACGTCCTGACTTTC. As protein: CASSRDSAGANVLTF.

The sample holds many counts of this clonotype. The chain links TRBV7-9 to TRBJ2-3; no reliable D call. CDR1 and CDR2 (germline): SEHNR, FQNEAQ (reference sequence). The CDR3 runs to 13 residues. The V end was cut by 1 base, the J end by 4 bases, with 6 bases between. This CDR3 reads CASSLGGPDTQYF. As DNA, the CDR3 is TGTGCCAGCAGCTTAGGGGGTCCAGATACGCAGTATTTT.

This clonotype appeared a few times. The chain couples TRBV6-2 or TRBV6-3 to TRBJ1-2, with D possibly being TRBD1 (5 bases). The V end lost 7 bases, the J end lost 2 bases, and 8 bases lay between the germline ends. This CDR3 spans 12 amino acids. Germline V gene lookup returns CDR1 MNHEY and CDR2 SVGEGT. CDR3 loop: CASIGANYGYTF. The DNA for the CDR3 is TGTGCCAGCATTGGGGCCAACTATGGCTACACCTTC.

The chain uses TRBV6-2 or TRBV6-3 and TRBJ2-5; D assignment may be TRBD1 or TRBD2 (5 bases each). Trimming removed 4 bases from V and 4 bases from J, with 16 bases in between. Germline CDR1 and CDR2: MNHEY and SVGEGT. The CDR3 covers 15 residues. CDR3 loop: CASSLLVRGGETQYF. The CDR3 nucleotides are TGTGCCAGCAGTTTACTTGTGAGGGGCGGAGAGACCCAGTACTTC.

The chain is built from TRBV12-3 or TRBV12-4 and TRBJ2-3; D gene ambiguous. The CDR3 totals 13 residues. With 6 bases removed from V and 4 bases from J, the gap between germline ends came to 11 bases. The CDR3 is CASSEEFADTQYF. The CDR3 region has the DNA TGTGCCAGCAGCGAAGAATTCGCAGATACGCAGTATTTT.

The genes are TRBV20-1 and TRBJ2-7, with 8 nucleotides matching TRBD1. CDR3 size: 14 residues. Looked up from germline, CDR1 is DFQATT and CDR2 is SNEGSKA (reference sequence). The ends lost 2 bases at V and 2 bases at J; junction bases unmatched: 5. CDR3 in DNA: TGCAGTGCTAGATCGGACAGGGTCCCCTACGAGCAGTACTTC. This codes for CSARSDRVPYEQYF.

A note on this clonotype: Germline and junction disagree at one end, which may indicate a read error. The chain couples TRBV7-9 to TRBJ2-1, with 10 bases matching TRBD2. Per germline, CDR1 SEHNR and CDR2 FQNEAQ (reference sequence). The CDR3 contains 19 residues. Written as DNA, the CDR3 is TGTGCCAGCCGCTTACCCACCGGGGCTAGCGGGAGTTGGGGGGATGAGCAGTTCTTC. It is translated as CASRLPTGASGSWGDEQFF.

The sample holds a few counts of this clonotype. The chain employs TRBV28 and TRBJ2-7; no clear D. The V gene lost 4 bases and the J gene lost 0 bases, with 22 bases spanning the gap. The CDR3 extends over 18 amino acids. CDR1 is MDHEN, CDR2 SYDVKM, per germline. The CDR3 loop is CASSSPPVISLSSYEQYF. DNA of the CDR3: TGTGCCAGCAGTTCTCCCCCTGTTATCTCTCTGAGCTCCTACGAGCAGTACTTC.